The 28 T cell receptor beta chains in this list originate from one sample, sequenced in a study of identical twins. TCRdb independently ran MiXCR on the 5' RACE reads; one entry per CDR3 protein. The sample consists of a few hundred thousand distinct CDR3 sequences, around a tenth of them appearing once. These records were also assigned to another study, of yellow fever vaccine responses in identical twins.

Sample: PBMCs. Receptors were obtained from a woman in her late teens or twenties in good health.

This CDR3 is CASSKQAYQETQYF. The CDR3 DNA is TGTGCCAGCAGTAAACAGGCGTACCAAGAGACCCAGTACTTC. This chain connects TRBV11-2 to TRBJ2-5, with TRBD1 as a possible D gene (5 bases). CDR3 size: 14 residues. Germline CDR1 is SGHAT and CDR2 is FQNNGV. Between the trimmed V and J ends, which lost 6 bases and 0 bases, there was a span of 11 bases.

The chain employs TRBV29-1 and TRBJ2-3; 13 bases match TRBD2. V was clipped by 7 bases and J by 2 bases; unmatched bases: 9. The CDR3 extends over 16 amino acids. Germline lookup yields CDR1 SQVTM and CDR2 ANQGSEA. CDR3 amino acids: CSAAGTSGTATDTQYF. For the CDR3, the DNA is TGCAGCGCCGCCGGGACTAGCGGGACGGCCACAGATACGCAGTATTTT.

The chain is built from TRBV2 and TRBJ2-3; D is ambiguous. Germline V gene lookup returns CDR1 SNHLY and CDR2 FYNNEI. The CDR3 consists of 11 residues. Trimming shortened V by 8 bases and J by 4 bases, and 7 bases separated the two germline ends. DNA for the CDR3: TGTGCCAGCCGTCAGTCAGATACGCAGTATTTT. Its translation: CASRQSDTQYF.

At least ten counts were recorded for this clonotype. V and J are TRBV7-9 and TRBJ1-1; 7 bases match TRBD1. The CDR3 covers 15 residues. Germline V gene data show CDR1 as SEHNR and CDR2 as FQNEAQ (reference sequence). V gave up 5 bases and J gave up 6 bases; unmatched junction bases: 12. CDR3 sequence: CASSPTLTGSSEAFF. CDR3 bases: TGTGCCAGCAGCCCGACGCTGACAGGGAGCTCTGAAGCTTTCTTT.

The gene calls are TRBV5-1 and TRBJ2-7; the match to TRBD2 covers 7 bases. Germline CDR1 reads SGHRS; CDR2 reads YFSETQ. The J segment lost 1 base and the V segment lost 2 bases, leaving 18 bases of the junction unmatched. The CDR3 is made up of 19 amino acids. The CDR3 here is CASSFYLGGGDGGSYEQYF. CDR3 bases: TGCGCCAGCAGCTTCTACTTGGGGGGGGGTGATGGCGGATCCTACGAGCAGTACTTC.

The V call is TRBV5-4, the J call TRBJ2-4, with 7 bases aligning to TRBD1. The CDR3 spans 14 residues. The junction had 5 bases not matched to a gene; V was cut back by 4 bases and J by 4 bases. Germline V lookup: CDR1 SGHNT, CDR2 YYREEE (reference sequence). The DNA of the CDR3 is TGTGCCAGCAGCAAAACAGGGGAAAAAAACATTCAGTACTTC. It yields the protein CASSKTGEKNIQYF.

The J gene is TRBJ2-5, the V gene TRBV6-5, with no clear D. Germline CDR1 reads MNHEY; CDR2 reads SVGAGI. This CDR3 spans 15 amino acids. Trimming shortened V by 4 bases and J by 5 bases, and 17 bases separated the two germline ends. The CDR3 DNA follows: TGTGCCAGCAGTTCCTGGTCTAATAGTGGGGAGACCCAGTACTTC. Amino acid sequence: CASSSWSNSGETQYF.

This clonotype was picked up many times. The gene calls are TRBV16 and TRBJ2-3; the match to TRBD1 covers 9 bases. This CDR3 is built from 16 residues. V trimming: 5 bases; J trimming: 1 base; junction bases outside the gene matches: 7. Germline CDR1 reads KGHSY; CDR2 reads FQNENV. CDR3 sequence (DNA): TGTGCCAGCAGCACCCGCAGGACAGGGGGCACAGATACGCAGTATTTT. Translation: CASSTRRTGGTDTQYF.

The J gene is TRBJ2-3, the V gene TRBV20-1; tentatively, D is TRBD1 (5 bases). The CDR3 totals 14 residues. The germline V and J ends were trimmed by 3 bases and 2 bases, with 12 bases remaining between them. Germline CDR1 reads DFQATT; CDR2 reads SNEGSKA (reference sequence). CDR3 bases: TGCAGTGCTAGCGGTCAGGGCATCACAGATACGCAGTATTTT. Translation: CSASGQGITDTQYF.

The chain combines TRBV29-1 with TRBJ2-7; the D call may be TRBD1 or TRBD2 (5 bases each). Trimming stripped 8 bases from V and 0 bases from J, with 11 bases between. The CDR3 contains 12 residues. Germline V gives CDR1 SQVTM, CDR2 ANQGSEA. Here the CDR3 reads CSSRDDSYEQYF. The CDR3 DNA reads as TGCAGCAGCCGGGACGACTCCTACGAGCAGTACTTC.

This clonotype showed up just a few times. The V and J genes are TRBV7-2 and TRBJ2-7, with D possibly matching TRBD1 (7 bases). Germline V gene data show CDR1 as SGHTA and CDR2 as FQGNSA. Trimming left V 4 bases short and J 11 bases short, with 21 bases between. The CDR3 consists of 14 residues. CDR3 bases: TGTGCCAGCAGCTCCTCCAGGGAGGCCAGGGGGGAGTACTTC. Encoded protein: CASSSSREARGEYF.

This clonotype was recorded many times. The V and J genes are TRBV7-2 and TRBJ2-3; 7 bases match TRBD2. Trimming cost V 2 bases and J 6 bases; bases outside gene matches: 5. The CDR3 consists of 14 residues. In germline, CDR1 is SGHTA, CDR2 FQGNSA. The CDR3 reads CASSLSGGGDTQYF. The CDR3 DNA reads as TGTGCCAGCAGCTTAAGTGGGGGGGGGGATACGCAGTATTTT.

The CDR3 coding sequence is TGTGCCAGCAGCCGTGTTAACAAACAAGAGACCCAGTACTTC. This gives the protein CASSRVNKQETQYF. The rearrangement links TRBV11-1 to TRBJ2-5; D is unresolved. Germline assignment: CDR1 SGHAT and CDR2 FQDESV (reference sequence). Trimming left V 5 bases short and J 2 bases short, with 12 bases between. CDR3 length: 14 residues.

The rearrangement uses TRBV6-1 and TRBJ2-2, with 9 nucleotides matching TRBD2. J lost 2 bases, V lost 5 bases, and 6 bases had no gene match. Germline CDR1 is MNHNS and CDR2 is SASEGT. The CDR3 is made up of 16 amino acids. The CDR3 spells CASSTTSGPNTGELFF. The CDR3, as DNA: TGTGCCAGCAGTACCACTAGCGGGCCAAACACCGGGGAGCTGTTTTTT.

CDR3 in amino acids: CAWSLLGTDTQYF. CDR3 nucleotides: TGTGCCTGGAGTCTGTTGGGCACAGATACGCAGTATTTT. The rearrangement uses TRBV30 and TRBJ2-3; D uncertain. Trimming left V 2 bases short and J 1 base short, with 7 bases between. The CDR3 has 13 residues. Looked up from germline, CDR1 is GTSNPN and CDR2 is SVGIG (reference sequence).

This clonotype was seen repeatedly, ten times or more. The V call is TRBV29-1, the J call TRBJ2-7; 8 bases are shared with TRBD2. Trimming took 2 bases from V and 2 from J; bases not matched to a gene: 11. CDR3 length: 16 residues. Germline loops: CDR1 SQVTM, CDR2 ANQGSEA. The CDR3: CSVEYAGGGVTYEQYF. The CDR3 nucleotides read TGCAGCGTTGAATATGCGGGAGGTGGGGTGACCTACGAGCAGTACTTC.

This clonotype was observed a handful of times. J is TRBJ2-7 and V is TRBV7-9; D may correspond to TRBD1 or TRBD2 (7 bases each). V lost 1 base to trimming and J lost 2 bases, with 15 bases between them. CDR3 length: 16 residues. The germline V gene has CDR1 SEHNR and CDR2 FQNEAQ (reference sequence). CDR3 nucleotides: TGTGCCAGCAGCTTAGGGGGGGGGACAGCAGCCTACGAGCAGTACTTC. Translated, it gives CASSLGGGTAAYEQYF.

This clonotype was recorded a few times. The chain employs TRBV15 and TRBJ2-2; no reliable D call. CDR3 length: 17 amino acids. CDR1 LNHNV and CDR2 YYDKDF come from the germline V gene (reference sequence). Between the trimmed V and J ends, which lost 0 bases and 0 bases, there was a span of 11 bases. As DNA, the CDR3 is TGTGCCACCAGCAGAGAATACAGCCCATCGAACACCGGGGAGCTGTTTTTT. Amino acid sequence: CATSREYSPSNTGELFF. Combining the CDR3 with reference TRBV15 and TRBJ2-2 gives the whole variable domain DAMVIQNPRYQVTQFGKPVTLSCSQTLNHNVMYWYQQKSSQAPKLLFHYYDKDFNNEADTPDNFQSRRPNTSFCFLDIRSPGLGDTAMYLCATSREYSPSNTGELFFGEGSRLTVL.

This rearrangement joins TRBV6-5 to TRBJ2-7; TRBD1 matches at 7 bases. CDR1 is MNHEY, CDR2 SVGAGI, per germline. Trimming cost V 2 bases and J 4 bases; bases outside gene matches: 17. CDR3 length: 18 amino acids. CDR3 sequence reads: CASSYARQGPSRRYEQYF. DNA of the CDR3: TGTGCCAGCAGTTACGCGAGACAGGGCCCCTCGAGGAGATACGAGCAGTACTTC.

This clonotype was recorded many times. This chain links TRBV7-6 with TRBJ2-7; D is possibly TRBD2 (5 bases). The CDR3 loop spans 17 amino acids. Germline values: CDR1 SGHVS, CDR2 FNYEAQ. Trimming took 1 base from V and 4 from J, leaving 20 bases between them. CDR3 in amino acids: CASSLGDGSSPAYEQYF. DNA of the CDR3: TGTGCCAGCAGCTTAGGAGACGGGTCTAGCCCCGCGTACGAGCAGTACTTC. Full variable domain (rest looked up from reference TRBV7-6 and TRBJ2-7): GAGVSQSPRYKVTKRGQDVALRCDPISGHVSLYWYRQALGQGPEFLTYFNYEAQQDKSGLPNDRFSAERPEGSISTLTIQRTEQRDSAMYRCASSLGDGSSPAYEQYFGPGTRLTVT.

This clonotype appeared a few times. This chain joins TRBV12-3 or TRBV12-4 and TRBJ2-1; weak D call: TRBD2 (7 bases). The CDR3 totals 17 residues. Trimming removed 7 bases from V and 0 bases from J, with 19 bases in between. For the CDR3, the DNA is TGTGCCAGCACCCTCCAAATGGGGGGGGCCTCCTACAATGAGCAGTTCTTC. Its protein is CASTLQMGGASYNEQFF.

This clonotype was detected only a few times. This chain uses TRBV6-1 with TRBJ2-7, with 9 bases aligning to TRBD1. Germline V CDR1 and CDR2: MNHNS, SASEGT. V shed 6 bases and J 2 bases; nucleotides not matched to a gene: 8. The length of the CDR3 is 15 residues. This CDR3 is CASRRADRGAYEQYF. In DNA, the CDR3 is TGTGCCAGCAGACGCGCCGACAGGGGGGCCTACGAGCAGTACTTC.

This clonotype has at least ten counts. The CDR3 DNA reads TGCGCCAGCAGCCAAGGCAGTCAGGGGGGGTCCTACGAGCAGTACTTC. Protein product: CASSQGSQGGSYEQYF. This rearrangement joins TRBV4-3 to TRBJ2-7, with D perhaps being TRBD1 or TRBD2 (7 bases each). The CDR3 spans 16 residues. With 1 base removed from V and 1 base from J, the gap between germline ends came to 14 bases. Per the germline V gene, CDR1 is LGHNA and CDR2 is YSLEER.

This clonotype was recorded a few times. This chain uses TRBV27 with TRBJ1-1, with D possibly matching TRBD1 (6 bases). CDR3 length equals 15 residues. Trimming took off 6 bases at V and 1 base at J, with 15 bases between the two ends. Germline CDR1 MNHEY, CDR2 SMNVEV (reference sequence). The CDR3 bases are TGTGCCAGCAGCCACTCCGGACAGTGGAACACTGAAGCTTTCTTT. This encodes CASSHSGQWNTEAFF.

The chain couples TRBV12-3 or TRBV12-4 to TRBJ2-2, with D perhaps assigned TRBD1 or TRBD2 (5 bases each). This CDR3 is 14 amino acids long. With 6 bases removed from V and 5 bases from J, the gap between germline ends came to 13 bases. The chain's CDR3 is CASRPGTLTGELFF. The CDR3 coding sequence is TGTGCCAGCAGACCCGGGACGCTTACCGGGGAGCTGTTTTTT.

This clonotype was counted a few times. This chain connects TRBV4-1 to TRBJ2-7; 9 bases agree with TRBD2. This CDR3 region has 15 residues. From germline, CDR1 is MGHRA and CDR2 YSYEKL. Trimming removed 4 bases from V and 1 base from J; junction bases left unmatched: 5. The CDR3 DNA is TGCGCCAGCAGCCCCCTAGCGGGAAGGTCCTACGAGCAGTACTTC. Its protein product is CASSPLAGRSYEQYF.

This clonotype was detected ten times or more. The rearrangement links TRBV9 to TRBJ2-1; no reliable D call. The CDR3 runs to 16 residues. The germline V and J ends were trimmed by 0 bases and 8 bases, with 18 bases remaining between them. Germline V gives CDR1 SGDLS, CDR2 YYNGEE. The CDR3 nucleotides read TGTGCCAGCAGCGTAGGACGGACGAAAATTTTACATGAGCAGTTCTTC. Its protein is CASSVGRTKILHEQFF.

The chain links TRBV18 to TRBJ2-3; D gene ambiguous. The germline V and J ends were trimmed by 6 bases and 0 bases, with 13 bases remaining between them. Germline CDR1 is KGHSH and CDR2 is LQKENI. There are 15 residues in the CDR3. CDR3 loop: CASSAVLASTDTQYF. The CDR3 DNA reads TGTGCCAGCTCTGCGGTACTCGCTAGCACAGATACGCAGTATTTT.